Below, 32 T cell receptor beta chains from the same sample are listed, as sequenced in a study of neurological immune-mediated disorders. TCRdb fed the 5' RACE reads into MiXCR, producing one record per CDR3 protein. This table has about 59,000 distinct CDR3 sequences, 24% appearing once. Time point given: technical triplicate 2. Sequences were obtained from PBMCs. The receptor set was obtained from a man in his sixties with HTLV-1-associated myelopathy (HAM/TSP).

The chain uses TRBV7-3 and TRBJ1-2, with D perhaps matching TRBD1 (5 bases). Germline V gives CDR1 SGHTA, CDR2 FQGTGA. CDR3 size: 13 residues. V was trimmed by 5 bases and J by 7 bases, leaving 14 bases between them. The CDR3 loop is CASSPTGGAGYTF. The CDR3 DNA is TGTGCCAGCAGCCCGACCGGGGGAGCTGGCTACACCTTC.

CDR3: CASSEYYEQFF. CDR3 DNA sequence: TGTGCCAGCAGTGAATATTATGAGCAGTTCTTC. V is TRBV6-1 and J is TRBJ2-1; unclear D gene. Trimming removed 2 bases from V and 8 bases from J, with 4 bases in between. CDR1 MNHNS and CDR2 SASEGT come from the germline V gene. This CDR3 is built from 11 residues.

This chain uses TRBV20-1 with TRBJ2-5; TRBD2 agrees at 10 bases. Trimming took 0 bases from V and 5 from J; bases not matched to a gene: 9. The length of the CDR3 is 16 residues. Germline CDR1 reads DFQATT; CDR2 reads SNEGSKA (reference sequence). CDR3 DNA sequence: TGCAGTGCTAGAGATGCGGCTAGCGGGAGCGGTGAGACCCAGTACTTC. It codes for CSARDAASGSGETQYF.

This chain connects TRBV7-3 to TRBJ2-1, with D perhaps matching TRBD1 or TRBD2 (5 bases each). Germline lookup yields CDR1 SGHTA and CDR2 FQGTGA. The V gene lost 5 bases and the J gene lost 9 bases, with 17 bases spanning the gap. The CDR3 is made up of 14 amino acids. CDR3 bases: TGTGCCAGCAGCCTGGACGGGGCAGAGGGTGAGCAGTTCTTC. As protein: CASSLDGAEGEQFF.

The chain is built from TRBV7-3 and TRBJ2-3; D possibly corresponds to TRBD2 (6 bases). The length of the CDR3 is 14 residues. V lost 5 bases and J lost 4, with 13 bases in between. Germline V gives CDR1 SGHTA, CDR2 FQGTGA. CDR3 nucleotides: TGTGCCAGCAGCCCGGAGGGGACCCCAGATACGCAGTATTTT. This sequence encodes CASSPEGTPDTQYF.

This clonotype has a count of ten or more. CDR3 region: CASVGSSYNEQFF. In DNA, the CDR3 is TGCGCCAGCGTAGGGTCCTCCTACAATGAGCAGTTCTTC. The gene calls are TRBV5-1 and TRBJ2-1; D is uncertain. The CDR3 totals 13 residues. Germline V gene data show CDR1 as SGHRS and CDR2 as YFSETQ. V lost 7 bases and J 0 bases, leaving 8 bases between the germline ends.

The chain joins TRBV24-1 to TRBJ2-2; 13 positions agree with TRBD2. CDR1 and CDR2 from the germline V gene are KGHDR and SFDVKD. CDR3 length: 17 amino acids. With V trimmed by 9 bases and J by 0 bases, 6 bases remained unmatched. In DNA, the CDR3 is TGTGCCACCGCCGAGACTAGCGGGAGGCCGAACACCGGGGAGCTGTTTTTT. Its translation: CATAETSGRPNTGELFF.

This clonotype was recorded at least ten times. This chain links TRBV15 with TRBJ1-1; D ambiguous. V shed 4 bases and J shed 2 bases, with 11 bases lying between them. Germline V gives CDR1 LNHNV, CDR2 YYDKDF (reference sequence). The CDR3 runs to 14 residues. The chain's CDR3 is CATSTPTLNTEAFF. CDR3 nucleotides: TGTGCCACCAGCACCCCCACACTCAACACTGAAGCTTTCTTT.

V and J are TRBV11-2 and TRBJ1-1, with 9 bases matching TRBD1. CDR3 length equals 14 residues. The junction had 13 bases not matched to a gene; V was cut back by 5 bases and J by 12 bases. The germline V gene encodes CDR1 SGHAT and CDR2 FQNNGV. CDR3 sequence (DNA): TGTGCCAGCAGCCTCCGGGACAGGGAAACTCTGTCTTTCTTT. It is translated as CASSLRDRETLSFF. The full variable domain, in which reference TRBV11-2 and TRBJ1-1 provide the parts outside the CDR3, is EAGVAQSPRYKIIEKRQSVAFWCNPISGHATLYWYQQILGQGPKLLIQFQNNGVVDDSQLPKDRFSAERLKGVDSTLKIQPAKLEDSAVYLCASSLRDRETLSFFGQGTRLTVV.

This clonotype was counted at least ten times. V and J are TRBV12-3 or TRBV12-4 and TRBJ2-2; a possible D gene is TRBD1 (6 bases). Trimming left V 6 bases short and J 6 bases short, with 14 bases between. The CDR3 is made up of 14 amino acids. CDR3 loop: CASSIGQTSGELFF. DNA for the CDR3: TGTGCCAGCAGCATCGGACAGACATCCGGGGAGCTGTTTTTT.

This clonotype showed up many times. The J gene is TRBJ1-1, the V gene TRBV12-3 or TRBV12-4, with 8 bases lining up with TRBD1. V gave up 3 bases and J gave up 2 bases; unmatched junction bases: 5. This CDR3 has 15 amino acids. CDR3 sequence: CASSFRDRTNTEAFF. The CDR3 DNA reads TGTGCCAGCAGTTTCCGGGACAGGACTAACACTGAAGCTTTCTTT.

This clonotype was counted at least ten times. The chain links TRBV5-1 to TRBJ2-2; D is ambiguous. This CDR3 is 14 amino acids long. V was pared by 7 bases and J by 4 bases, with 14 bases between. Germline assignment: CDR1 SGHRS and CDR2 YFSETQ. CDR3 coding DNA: TGCGCCAGCCAAAACGATTTAACCACCGGGGAGCTGTTTTTT. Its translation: CASQNDLTTGELFF.

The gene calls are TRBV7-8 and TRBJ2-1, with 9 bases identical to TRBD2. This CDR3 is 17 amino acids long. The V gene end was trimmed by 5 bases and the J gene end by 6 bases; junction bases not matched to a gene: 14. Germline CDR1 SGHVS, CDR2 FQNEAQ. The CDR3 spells CASSGVRLAGRTNEQFF. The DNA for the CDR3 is TGTGCCAGCAGCGGTGTGCGGCTAGCGGGGAGAACCAATGAGCAGTTCTTC.

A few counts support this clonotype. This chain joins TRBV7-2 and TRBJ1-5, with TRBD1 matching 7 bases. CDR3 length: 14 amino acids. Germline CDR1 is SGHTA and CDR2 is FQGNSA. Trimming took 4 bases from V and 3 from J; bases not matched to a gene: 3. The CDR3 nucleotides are TGTGCCAGCAGCTCGACAGGGATCAATCAGCCCCAGCATTTT. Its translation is CASSSTGINQPQHF. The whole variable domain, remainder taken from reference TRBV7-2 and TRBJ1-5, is GAGVSQSPSNKVTEKGKDVELRCDPISGHTALYWYRQSLGQGLEFLIYFQGNSAPDKSGLPSDRFSAERTGGSVSTLTIQRTQQEDSAVYLCASSSTGINQPQHFGDGTRLSIL.

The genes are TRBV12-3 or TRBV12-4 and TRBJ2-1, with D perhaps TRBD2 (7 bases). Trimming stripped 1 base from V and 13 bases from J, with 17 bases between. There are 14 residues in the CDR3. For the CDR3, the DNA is TGTGCCAGCAGTTTAGATCCTAGGGGGGGGTCCCAGTTCTTC. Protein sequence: CASSLDPRGGSQFF.

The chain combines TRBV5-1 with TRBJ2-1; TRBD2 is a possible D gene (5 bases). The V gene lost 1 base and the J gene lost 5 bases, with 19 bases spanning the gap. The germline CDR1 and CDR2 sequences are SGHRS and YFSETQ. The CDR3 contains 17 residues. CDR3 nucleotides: TGCGCCAGCAGCTTGATAACTAGAGGGCTTAGGGACAATGAGCAGTTCTTC. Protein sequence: CASSLITRGLRDNEQFF.

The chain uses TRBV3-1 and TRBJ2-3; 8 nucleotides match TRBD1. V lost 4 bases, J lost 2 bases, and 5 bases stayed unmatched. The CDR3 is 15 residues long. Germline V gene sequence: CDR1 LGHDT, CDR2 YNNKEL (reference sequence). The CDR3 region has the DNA TGTGCCAGCAGCCTTCGGACAGGGAACACAGATACGCAGTATTTT. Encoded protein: CASSLRTGNTDTQYF.

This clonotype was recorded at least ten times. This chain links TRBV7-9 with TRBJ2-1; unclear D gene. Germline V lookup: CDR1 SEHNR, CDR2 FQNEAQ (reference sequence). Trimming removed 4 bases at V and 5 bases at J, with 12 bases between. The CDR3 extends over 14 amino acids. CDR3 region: CASSYARPDNEQFF. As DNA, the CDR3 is TGTGCCAGCAGCTACGCAAGGCCTGACAATGAGCAGTTCTTC.

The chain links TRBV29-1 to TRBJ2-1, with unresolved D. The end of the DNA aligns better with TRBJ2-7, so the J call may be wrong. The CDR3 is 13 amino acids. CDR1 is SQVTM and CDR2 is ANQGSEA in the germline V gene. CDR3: CSVESGTSYEQYF. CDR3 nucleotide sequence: TGCAGCGTTGAATCGGGCACTTCCTACGAGCAGTACTTC.

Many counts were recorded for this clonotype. Written as DNA, the CDR3 is TGTGCCAGCTCACCAAGTGCTGCAGGGTCCTACGAGCAGTACTTC. This sequence encodes CASSPSAAGSYEQYF. The chain carries TRBV18 and TRBJ2-7, with D maybe TRBD1 (5 bases). Trimming took off 2 bases at V and 1 base at J, with 12 bases between the two ends. The CDR3 totals 15 residues. Per the germline V gene, CDR1 is KGHSH and CDR2 is LQKENI.

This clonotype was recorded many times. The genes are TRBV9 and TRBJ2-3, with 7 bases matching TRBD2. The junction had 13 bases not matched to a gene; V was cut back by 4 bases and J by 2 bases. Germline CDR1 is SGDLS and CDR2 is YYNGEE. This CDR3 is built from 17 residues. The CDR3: CASSPFARDYYTDTQYF. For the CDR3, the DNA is TGTGCCAGCAGCCCATTCGCCCGGGACTACTACACAGATACGCAGTATTTT.

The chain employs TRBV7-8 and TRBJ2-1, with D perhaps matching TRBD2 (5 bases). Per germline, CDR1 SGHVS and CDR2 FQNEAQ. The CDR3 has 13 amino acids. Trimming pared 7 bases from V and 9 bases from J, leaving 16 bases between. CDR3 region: CASTLFLASEQFF. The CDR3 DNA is TGTGCCAGCACGCTCTTTCTAGCATCTGAGCAGTTCTTC.

CDR3 nucleotide sequence: TGTGCCATCAGTCCCGGGACTAGCGGCTACGAGCAGTACTTC. It yields the protein CAISPGTSGYEQYF. J is TRBJ2-7 and V is TRBV10-3, with 11 bases fitting TRBD2. The junction had 3 bases not matched to a gene; V was cut back by 5 bases and J by 3 bases. Germline V gives CDR1 ENHRY, CDR2 SYGVKD. The CDR3 loop spans 14 amino acids.

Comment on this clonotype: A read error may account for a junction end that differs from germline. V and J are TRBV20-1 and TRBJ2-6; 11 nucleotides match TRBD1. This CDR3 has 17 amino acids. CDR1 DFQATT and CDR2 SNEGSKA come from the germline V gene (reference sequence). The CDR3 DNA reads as TGCAGTGCTAGGAGGGACAGGGGGAATTCTGGGGTCAACGTCCTGACTTTC. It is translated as CSARRDRGNSGVNVLTF.

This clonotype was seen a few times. This CDR3 is CASSLVRAGVYEQYF. The CDR3 region has the DNA TGTGCCAGCAGCTTAGTGAGAGCCGGGGTGTACGAGCAGTACTTC. The V call is TRBV11-2, the J call TRBJ2-7; a possible D gene is TRBD2 (5 bases). The CDR3 totals 15 residues. CDR1 is SGHAT and CDR2 is FQNNGV in the germline V gene. Trimming pared 1 base from V and 4 bases from J, leaving 14 bases between.

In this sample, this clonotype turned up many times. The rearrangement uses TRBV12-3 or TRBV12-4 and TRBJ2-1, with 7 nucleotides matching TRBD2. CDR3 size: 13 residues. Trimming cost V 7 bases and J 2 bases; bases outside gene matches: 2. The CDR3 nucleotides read TGTGCCAGCACCCTAGCGGCCTACAATGAGCAGTTCTTC. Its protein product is CASTLAAYNEQFF.

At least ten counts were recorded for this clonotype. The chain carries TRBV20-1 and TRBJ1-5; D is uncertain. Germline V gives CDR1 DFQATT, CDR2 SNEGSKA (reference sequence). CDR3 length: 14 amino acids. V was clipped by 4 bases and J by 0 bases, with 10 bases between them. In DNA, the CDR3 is TGCAGTGCTACGGCGTCTTATAGCAATCAGCCCCAGCATTTT. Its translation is CSATASYSNQPQHF.

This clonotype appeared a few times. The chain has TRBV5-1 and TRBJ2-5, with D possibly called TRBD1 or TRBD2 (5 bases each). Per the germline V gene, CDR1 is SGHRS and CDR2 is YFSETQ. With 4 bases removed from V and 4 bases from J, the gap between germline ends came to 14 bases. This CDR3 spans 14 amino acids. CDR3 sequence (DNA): TGCGCCAGCAGCACCGGGACCTCCCGAGAGACCCAGTACTTC. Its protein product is CASSTGTSRETQYF.

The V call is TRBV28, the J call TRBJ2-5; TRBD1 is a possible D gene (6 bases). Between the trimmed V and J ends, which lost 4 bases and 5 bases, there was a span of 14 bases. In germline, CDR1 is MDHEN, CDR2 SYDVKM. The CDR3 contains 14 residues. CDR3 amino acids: CASSSSQGPETQYF. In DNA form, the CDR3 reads TGTGCCAGCAGTTCTTCACAGGGTCCGGAGACCCAGTACTTC.

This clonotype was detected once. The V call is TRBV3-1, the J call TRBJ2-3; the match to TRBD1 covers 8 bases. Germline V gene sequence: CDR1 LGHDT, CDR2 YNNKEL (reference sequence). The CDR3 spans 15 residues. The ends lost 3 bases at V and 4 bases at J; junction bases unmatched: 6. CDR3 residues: CASSQGDRGADTQYF. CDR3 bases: TGTGCCAGCAGCCAGGGAGACAGGGGAGCAGATACGCAGTATTTT.

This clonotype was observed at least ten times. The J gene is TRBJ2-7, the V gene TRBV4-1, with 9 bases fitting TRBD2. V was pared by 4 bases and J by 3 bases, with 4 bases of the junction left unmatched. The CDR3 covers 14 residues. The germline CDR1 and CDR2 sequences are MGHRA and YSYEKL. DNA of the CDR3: TGCGCCAGCAGCCCTTGGACTAGCGACTACGAGCAGTACTTC. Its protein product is CASSPWTSDYEQYF.

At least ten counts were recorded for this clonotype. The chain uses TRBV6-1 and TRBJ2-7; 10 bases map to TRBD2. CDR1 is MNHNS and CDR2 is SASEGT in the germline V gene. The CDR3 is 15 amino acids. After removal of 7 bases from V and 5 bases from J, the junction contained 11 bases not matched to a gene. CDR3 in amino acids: CASMALAGDPNEQYF. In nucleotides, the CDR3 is TGTGCCAGCATGGCCCTAGCGGGAGACCCCAACGAGCAGTACTTC.